This entry is about one TCR beta chain. Its target is unknown. This CDR3 has 15 amino acids. With 4 bases clipped from V and 2 bases from J, the junction kept 7 bases outside the gene matches. Germline CDR1 SGHDT, CDR2 YYEEEE. The data originate from a study of cytomegalovirus exposure and HLA in healthy donors. Findings and limits, study-wide: Presence/absence analyses took donor sequencing depth as roughly uniform. Among donors in an Asian-associated ancestry cluster, a later analysis reportedly found fewer N-insertions than the roughly 670-donor mean.

13 Jbeta primers and 60 Vbeta primers were used for the PCR. Sequenced by immunoSEQ multiplex PCR; TCRdb stores in-frame clones only, minus some. The sample carries roughly 100,000 clones, 75% recorded once. The rearrangement uses TRBV5-6 and TRBJ2-3; 7 bases are shared with TRBD2. The clonotype originates from a man aged 40-50 years in good health and CMV-seronegative. What was sequenced was PBMCs. The CDR3 nucleotides read TGTGCCAGCAGCGCCCTAGCGGCGGACACAGATACGCAGTATTTT. As protein: CASSALAADTDTQYF. Combining the CDR3 with reference TRBV5-6 and TRBJ2-3 gives the whole variable domain DAGVTQSPTHLIKTRGQQVTLRCSPKSGHDTVSWYQQALGQGPQFIFQYYEEEERQRGNFPDRFSGHQFPNYSSELNVNALLLGDSALYLCASSALAADTDTQYFGPGTRLTVL.